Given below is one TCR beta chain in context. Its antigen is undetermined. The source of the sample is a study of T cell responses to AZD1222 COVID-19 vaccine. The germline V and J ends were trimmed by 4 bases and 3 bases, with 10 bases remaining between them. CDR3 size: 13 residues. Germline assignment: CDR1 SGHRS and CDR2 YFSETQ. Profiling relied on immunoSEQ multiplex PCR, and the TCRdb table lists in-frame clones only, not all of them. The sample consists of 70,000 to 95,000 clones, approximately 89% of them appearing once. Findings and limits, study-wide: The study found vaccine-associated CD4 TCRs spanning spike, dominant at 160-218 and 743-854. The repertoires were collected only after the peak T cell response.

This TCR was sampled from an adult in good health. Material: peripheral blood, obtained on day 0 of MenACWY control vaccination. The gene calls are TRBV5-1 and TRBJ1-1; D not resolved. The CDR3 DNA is TGCGCCAGCAGCCTGACTACAGACACTGAAGCTTTCTTT. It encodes CASSLTTDTEAFF. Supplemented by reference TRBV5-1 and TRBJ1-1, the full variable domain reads KAGVTQTPRYLIKTRGQQVTLSCSPISGHRSVSWYQQTPGQGLQFLFEYFSETQRNKGNFPGRFSGRQFSNSRSEMNVSTLELGDSALYLCASSLTTDTEAFFGQGTRLTVV.